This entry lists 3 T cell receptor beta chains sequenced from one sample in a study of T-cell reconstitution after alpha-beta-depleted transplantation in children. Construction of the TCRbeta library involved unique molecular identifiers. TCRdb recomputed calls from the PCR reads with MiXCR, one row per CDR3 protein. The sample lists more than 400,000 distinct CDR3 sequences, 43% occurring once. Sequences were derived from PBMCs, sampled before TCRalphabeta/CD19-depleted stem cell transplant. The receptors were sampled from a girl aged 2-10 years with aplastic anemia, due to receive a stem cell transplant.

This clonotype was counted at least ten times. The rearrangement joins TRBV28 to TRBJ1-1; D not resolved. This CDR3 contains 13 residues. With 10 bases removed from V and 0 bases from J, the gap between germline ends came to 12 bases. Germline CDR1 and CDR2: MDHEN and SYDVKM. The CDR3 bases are TGTGCCACCCATGTCCGTCTGAACACTGAAGCTTTCTTT. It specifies CATHVRLNTEAFF. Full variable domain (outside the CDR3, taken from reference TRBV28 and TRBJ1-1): DVKVTQSSRYLVKRTGEKVFLECVQDMDHENMFWYRQDPGLGLRLIYFSYDVKMKEKGDIPEGYSVSREKKERFSLILESASTNQTSMYLCATHVRLNTEAFFGQGTRLTVV.

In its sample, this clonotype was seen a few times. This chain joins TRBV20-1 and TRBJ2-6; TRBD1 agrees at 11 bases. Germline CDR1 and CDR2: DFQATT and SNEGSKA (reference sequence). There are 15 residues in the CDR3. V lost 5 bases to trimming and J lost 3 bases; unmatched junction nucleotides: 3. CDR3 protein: CSAWTGGFGANVLTF. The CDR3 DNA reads TGCAGTGCTTGGACAGGGGGCTTTGGGGCCAACGTCCTGACTTTC.

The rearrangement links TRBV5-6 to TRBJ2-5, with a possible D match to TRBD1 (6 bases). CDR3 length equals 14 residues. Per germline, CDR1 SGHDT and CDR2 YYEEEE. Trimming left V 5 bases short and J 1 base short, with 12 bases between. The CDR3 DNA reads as TGTGCCAGCAGTCCTGGGGGCCTCCAAGAGACCCAGTACTTC. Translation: CASSPGGLQETQYF.